This TCR beta chain was recovered during a study of T cells expressing NK-cell markers (dated by TCRdb to the early 2020s). In the study overall: Three sorted T-cell subsets (CD3+CD56+NKG2C+, CD3+CD56+NKG2C- and CD3+CD56-NKG2C+) from eight donors had their TCR beta-chain repertoires profiled. The study sequenced eight donors, all healthy volunteers chosen at random: three men and five women. Seven of the eight sequenced donors were HCMV-seropositive and one was HCMV-seronegative. Libraries were sequenced as 2 x 150 bp reads on Illumina HiSeq 2000/2500, MiSeq or NextSeq. General findings and caveats noted by the study authors: In several donors, the dominant CD3+CD56+NKG2C+ clonotypes ranked among the top 10 CD8+ clonotypes, making up roughly 1.0-8% of CD8+ T cells. Whether the expanded NKG2C-expressing T cell clones were specific for HCMV antigens was left unclear. Those dominant clonotypes were again the most abundant among CD3+CD56-NKG2C+ cells in a few donors, at about 25-60.1%.

A commercial ELISA kit detecting HCMV-specific IgG in serum was used to determine HCMV serostatus. Peripheral blood mononuclear cells were isolated from blood by Ficoll density gradient centrifugation. TCRdb shows the sequencer as Illumina HiSeq 2000. TCR beta cDNA libraries were made by 5'RACE template switching that added a universal primer site and unique molecular identifiers. cDNA synthesis was primed from the TCR beta constant segment, followed by two successive PCR amplification steps. As for the original processing: MIGEC was used to demultiplex reads and group reads by UMI, and MiTCR was used to assemble and quantify clonotypes. Only TCR cDNA sequences supported by at least two reads were kept to exclude erroneous sequences. The tcR package was used for downstream repertoire analysis, and clonotypes were matched between fractions using CDR3 nucleotide sequence together with V segment. VDJmatch was used to annotate antigen specificity against VDJdb, with one amino acid substitution allowed in CDR3. After TCRdb reprocessed the reads, each CDR3 protein sequence was kept as one row, without DNA. For this entry, the V and J calls and clone size follow TCRdb and not the study's own pipeline. Per the sample table, the count is 500,000 to 600,000 distinct CDR3 sequences. The ten largest clones capture approximately 4% of the sample.

As for this clonotype: Its binding antigen is unknown.

The CDR1 and CDR2 encoded by the germline V gene (reference sequence) are SEHNR and FQNEAQ. The CDR3 runs 15 amino acids, cysteine and phenylalanine included. No nucleotide data were recorded. The sequence is built from TRBV7-9 and TRBJ2-3. What was sequenced was blood T cells: a sorted CD56 or NKG2C T cell subset, CD4+ or CD8+ T cells, or bulk PBMC T cells (not recorded which). This TCR came from a man between 18 and 29 years old in good health. Donor details come from another sample of the same person, matched by shared clones. CDR3 loop: CASIGQRPSTDTQYF.